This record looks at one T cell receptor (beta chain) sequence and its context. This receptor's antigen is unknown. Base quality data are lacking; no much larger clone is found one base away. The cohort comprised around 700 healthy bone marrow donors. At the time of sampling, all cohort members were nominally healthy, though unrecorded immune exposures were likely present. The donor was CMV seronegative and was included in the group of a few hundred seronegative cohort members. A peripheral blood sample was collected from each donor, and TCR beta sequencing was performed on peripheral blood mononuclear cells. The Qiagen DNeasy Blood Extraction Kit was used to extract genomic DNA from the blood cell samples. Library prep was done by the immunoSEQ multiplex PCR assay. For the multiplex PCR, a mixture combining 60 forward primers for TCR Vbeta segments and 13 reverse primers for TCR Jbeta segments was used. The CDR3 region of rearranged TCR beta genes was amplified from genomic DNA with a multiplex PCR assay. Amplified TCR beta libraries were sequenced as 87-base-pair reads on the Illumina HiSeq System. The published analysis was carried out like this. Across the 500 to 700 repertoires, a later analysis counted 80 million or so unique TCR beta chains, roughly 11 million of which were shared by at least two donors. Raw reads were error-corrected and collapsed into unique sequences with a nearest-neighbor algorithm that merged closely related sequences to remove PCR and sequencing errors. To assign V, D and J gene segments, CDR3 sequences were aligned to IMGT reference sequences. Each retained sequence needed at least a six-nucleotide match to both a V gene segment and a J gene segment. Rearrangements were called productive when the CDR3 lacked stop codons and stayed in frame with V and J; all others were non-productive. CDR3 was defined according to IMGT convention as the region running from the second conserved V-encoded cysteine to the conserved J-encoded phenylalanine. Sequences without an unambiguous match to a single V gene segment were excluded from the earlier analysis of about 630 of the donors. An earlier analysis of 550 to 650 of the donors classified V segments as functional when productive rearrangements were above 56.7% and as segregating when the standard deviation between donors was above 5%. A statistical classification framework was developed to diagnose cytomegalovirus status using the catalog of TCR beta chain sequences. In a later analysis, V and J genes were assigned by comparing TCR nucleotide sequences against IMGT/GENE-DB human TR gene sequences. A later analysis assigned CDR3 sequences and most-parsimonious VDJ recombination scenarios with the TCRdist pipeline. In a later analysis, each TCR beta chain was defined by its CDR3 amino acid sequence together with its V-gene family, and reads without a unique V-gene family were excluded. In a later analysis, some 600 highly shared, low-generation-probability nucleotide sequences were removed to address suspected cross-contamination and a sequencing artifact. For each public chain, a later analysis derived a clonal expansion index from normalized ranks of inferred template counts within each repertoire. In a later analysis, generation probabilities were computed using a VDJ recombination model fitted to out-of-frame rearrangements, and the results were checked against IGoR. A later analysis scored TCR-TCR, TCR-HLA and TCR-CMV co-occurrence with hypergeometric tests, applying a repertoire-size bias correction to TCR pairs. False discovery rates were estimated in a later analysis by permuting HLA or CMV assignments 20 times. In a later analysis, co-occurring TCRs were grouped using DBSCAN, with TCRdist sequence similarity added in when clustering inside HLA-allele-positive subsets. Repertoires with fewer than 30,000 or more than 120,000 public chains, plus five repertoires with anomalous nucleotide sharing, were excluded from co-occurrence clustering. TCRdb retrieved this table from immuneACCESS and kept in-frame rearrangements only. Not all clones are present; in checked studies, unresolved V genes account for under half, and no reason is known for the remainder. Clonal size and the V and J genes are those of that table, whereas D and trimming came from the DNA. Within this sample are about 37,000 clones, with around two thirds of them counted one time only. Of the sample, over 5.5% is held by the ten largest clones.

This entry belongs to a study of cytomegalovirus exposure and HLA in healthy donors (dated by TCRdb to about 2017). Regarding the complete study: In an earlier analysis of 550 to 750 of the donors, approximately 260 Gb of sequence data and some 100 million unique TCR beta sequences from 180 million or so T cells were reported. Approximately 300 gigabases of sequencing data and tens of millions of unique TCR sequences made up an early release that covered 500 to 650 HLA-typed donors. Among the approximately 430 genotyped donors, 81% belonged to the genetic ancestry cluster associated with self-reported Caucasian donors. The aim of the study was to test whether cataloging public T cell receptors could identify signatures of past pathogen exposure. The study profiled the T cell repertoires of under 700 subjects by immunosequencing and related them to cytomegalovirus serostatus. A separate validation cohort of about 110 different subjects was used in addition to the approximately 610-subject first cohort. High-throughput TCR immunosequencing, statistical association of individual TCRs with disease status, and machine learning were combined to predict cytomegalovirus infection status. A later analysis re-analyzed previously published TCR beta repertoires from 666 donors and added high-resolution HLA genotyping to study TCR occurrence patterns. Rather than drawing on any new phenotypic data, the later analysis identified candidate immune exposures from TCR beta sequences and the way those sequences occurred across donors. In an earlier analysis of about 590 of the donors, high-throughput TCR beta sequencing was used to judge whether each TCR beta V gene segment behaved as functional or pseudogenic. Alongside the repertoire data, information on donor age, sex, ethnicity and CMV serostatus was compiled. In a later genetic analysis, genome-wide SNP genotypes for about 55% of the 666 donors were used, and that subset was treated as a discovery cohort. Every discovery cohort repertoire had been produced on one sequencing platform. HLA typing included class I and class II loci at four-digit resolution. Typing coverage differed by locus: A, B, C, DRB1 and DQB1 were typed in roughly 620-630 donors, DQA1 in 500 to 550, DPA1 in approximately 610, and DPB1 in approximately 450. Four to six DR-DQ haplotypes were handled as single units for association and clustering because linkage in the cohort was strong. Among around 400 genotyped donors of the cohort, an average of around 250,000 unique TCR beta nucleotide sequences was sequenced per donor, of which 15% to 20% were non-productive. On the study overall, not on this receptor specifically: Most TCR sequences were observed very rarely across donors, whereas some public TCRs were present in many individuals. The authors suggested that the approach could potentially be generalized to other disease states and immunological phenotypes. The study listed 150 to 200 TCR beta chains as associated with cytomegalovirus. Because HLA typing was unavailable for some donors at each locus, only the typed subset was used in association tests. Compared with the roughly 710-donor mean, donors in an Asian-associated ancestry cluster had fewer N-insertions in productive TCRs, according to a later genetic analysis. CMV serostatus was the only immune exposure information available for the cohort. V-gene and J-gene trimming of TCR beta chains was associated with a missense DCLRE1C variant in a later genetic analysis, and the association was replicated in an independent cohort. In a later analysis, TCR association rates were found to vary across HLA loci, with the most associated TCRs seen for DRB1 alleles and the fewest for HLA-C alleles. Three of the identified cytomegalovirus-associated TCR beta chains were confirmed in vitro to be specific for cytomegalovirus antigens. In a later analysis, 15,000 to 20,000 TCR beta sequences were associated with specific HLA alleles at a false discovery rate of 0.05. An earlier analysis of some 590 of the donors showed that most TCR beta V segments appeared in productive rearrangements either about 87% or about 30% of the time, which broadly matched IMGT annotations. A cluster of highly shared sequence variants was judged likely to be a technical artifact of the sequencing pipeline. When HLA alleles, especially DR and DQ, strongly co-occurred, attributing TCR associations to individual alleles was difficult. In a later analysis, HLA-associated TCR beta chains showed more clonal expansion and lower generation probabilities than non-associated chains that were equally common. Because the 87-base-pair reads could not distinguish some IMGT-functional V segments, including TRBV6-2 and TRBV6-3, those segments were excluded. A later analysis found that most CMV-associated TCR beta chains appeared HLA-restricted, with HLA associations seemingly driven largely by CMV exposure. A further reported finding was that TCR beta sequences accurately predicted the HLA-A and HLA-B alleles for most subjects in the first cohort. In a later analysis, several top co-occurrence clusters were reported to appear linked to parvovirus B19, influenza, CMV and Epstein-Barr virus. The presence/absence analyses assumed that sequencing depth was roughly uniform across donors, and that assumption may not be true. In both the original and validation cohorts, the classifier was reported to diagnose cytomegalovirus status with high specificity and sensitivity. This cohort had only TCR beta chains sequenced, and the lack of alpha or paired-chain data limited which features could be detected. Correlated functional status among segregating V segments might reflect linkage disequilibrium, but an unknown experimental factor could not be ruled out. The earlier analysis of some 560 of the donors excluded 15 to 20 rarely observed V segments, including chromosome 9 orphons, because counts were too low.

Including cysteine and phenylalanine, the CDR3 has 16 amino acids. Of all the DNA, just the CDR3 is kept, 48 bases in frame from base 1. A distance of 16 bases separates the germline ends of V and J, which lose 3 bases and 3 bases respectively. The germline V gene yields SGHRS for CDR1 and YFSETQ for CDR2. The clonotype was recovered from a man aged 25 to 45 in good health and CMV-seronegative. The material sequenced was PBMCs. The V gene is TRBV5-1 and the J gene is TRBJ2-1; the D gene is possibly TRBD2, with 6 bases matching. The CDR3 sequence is CASSSLTSRYYNEQFF. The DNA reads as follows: TGCGCCAGCAGCTCTCTGACTAGTCGCTACTACAATGAGCAGTTCTTC. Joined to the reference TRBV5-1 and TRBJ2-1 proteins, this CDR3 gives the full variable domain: KAGVTQTPRYLIKTRGQQVTLSCSPISGHRSVSWYQQTPGQGLQFLFEYFSETQRNKGNFPGRFSGRQFSNSRSEMNVSTLELGDSALYLCASSSLTSRYYNEQFFGPGTRLTVL.